This TCR beta chain appears in the sequencing data of a study of T cell changes during pregnancy in multiple sclerosis. Libraries were prepared by immunoSEQ multiplex PCR; TCRdb keeps only in-frame clonotypes and omits some of them. The sample consists of more than 45,000 clones, about 90% of them appearing once. This clone came up once. The CDR3 consists of 15 residues. Per the germline V gene, CDR1 is SGDLS and CDR2 is YYNGEE. The V segment lost 3 bases and the J segment 5 bases; nucleotides outside the gene matches: 11. The chain links TRBV9 to TRBJ2-7; 7 nucleotides align to TRBD2. This receptor was taken from a female donor with multiple sclerosis, enrolled in a pregnancy study. Sample: CD4+ T cells from peripheral blood mononuclear cells, taken after pregnancy. CDR3 sequence reads: CASSALAAAYDEQYF. DNA for the CDR3: TGTGCCAGCAGCGCCCTAGCGGCAGCGTACGACGAGCAGTACTTC.